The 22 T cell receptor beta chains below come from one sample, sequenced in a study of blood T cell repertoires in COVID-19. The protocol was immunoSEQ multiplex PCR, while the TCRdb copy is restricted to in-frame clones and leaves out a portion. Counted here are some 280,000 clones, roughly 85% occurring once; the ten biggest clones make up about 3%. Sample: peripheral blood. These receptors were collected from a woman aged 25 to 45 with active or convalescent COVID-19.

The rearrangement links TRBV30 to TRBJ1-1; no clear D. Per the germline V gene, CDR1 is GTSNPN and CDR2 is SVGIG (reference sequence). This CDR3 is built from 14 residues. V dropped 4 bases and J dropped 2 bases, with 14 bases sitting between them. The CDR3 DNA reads TGTGCCTGGACGCGCCGGGGTAAAAACACTGAAGCTTTCTTT. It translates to CAWTRRGKNTEAFF. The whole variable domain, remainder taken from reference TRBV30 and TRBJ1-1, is SQTIHQWPATLVQPVGSPLSLECTVEGTSNPNLYWYRQAAGRGLQLLFYSVGIGQISSEVPQNLSASRPQDRQFILSSKKLLLSDSGFYLCAWTRRGKNTEAFFGQGTRLTVV.

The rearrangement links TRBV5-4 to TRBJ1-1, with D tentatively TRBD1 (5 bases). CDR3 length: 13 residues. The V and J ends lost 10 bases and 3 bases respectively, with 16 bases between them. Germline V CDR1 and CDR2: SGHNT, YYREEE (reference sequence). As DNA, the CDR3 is TGTGCCGCGACTCCGGGGGGGGACACTGAAGCTTTCTTT. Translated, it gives CAATPGGDTEAFF.

CDR3 nucleotide sequence: TGCGCCAGCTCAGCCAATATCTTCAGCGACTATGGCTACACCTTC. It codes for CASSANIFSDYGYTF. The chain uses TRBV4-3 and TRBJ1-2; no clear D gene. V dropped 8 bases and J dropped 3 bases, with 19 bases sitting between them. The CDR3 covers 15 residues. CDR1 is LGHNA, CDR2 YSLEER, per germline.

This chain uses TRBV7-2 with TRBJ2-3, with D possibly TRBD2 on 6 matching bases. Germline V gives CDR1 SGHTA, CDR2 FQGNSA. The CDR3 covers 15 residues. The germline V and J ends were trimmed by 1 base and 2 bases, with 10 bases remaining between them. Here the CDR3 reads CASSLDPGDTDTQYF. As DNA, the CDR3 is TGTGCCAGCAGCTTAGATCCGGGGGACACAGATACGCAGTATTTT.

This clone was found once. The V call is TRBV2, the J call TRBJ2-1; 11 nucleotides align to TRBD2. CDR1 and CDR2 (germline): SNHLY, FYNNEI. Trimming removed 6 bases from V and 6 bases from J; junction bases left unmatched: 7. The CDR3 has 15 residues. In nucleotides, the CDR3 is TGTGCCAGCAGGGAGATAGCGGGGGGGGTCAATGAGCAGTTCTTC. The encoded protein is CASREIAGGVNEQFF. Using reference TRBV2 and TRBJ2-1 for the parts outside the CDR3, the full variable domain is EPEVTQTPSHQVTQMGQEVILRCVPISNHLYFYWYRQILGQKVEFLVSFYNNEISEKSEIFDDQFSVERPDGSNFTLKIRSTKLEDSAMYFCASREIAGGVNEQFFGPGTRLTVL.

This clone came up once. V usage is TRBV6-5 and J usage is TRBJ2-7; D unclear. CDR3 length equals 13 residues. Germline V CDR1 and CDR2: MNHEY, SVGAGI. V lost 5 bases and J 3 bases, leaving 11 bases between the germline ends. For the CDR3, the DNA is TGTGCCAGCAGTCCCTCTCTCTTCTACGAGCAGTACTTC. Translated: CASSPSLFYEQYF.

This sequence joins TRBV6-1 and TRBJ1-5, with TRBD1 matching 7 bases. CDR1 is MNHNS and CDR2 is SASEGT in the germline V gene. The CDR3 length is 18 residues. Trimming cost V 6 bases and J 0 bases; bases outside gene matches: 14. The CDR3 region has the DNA TGTGCCAGCAGGGAAAGACAGGGTGGCAATAATAGCAATCAGCCCCAGCATTTT. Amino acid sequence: CASRERQGGNNSNQPQHF.

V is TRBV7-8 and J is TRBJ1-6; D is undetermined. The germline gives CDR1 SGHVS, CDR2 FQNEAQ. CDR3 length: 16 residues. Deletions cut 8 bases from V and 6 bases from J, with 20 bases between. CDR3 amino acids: CASALRGNGGNSPLHF. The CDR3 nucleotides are TGTGCCAGCGCCCTAAGAGGGAACGGCGGTAATTCACCCCTCCACTTT. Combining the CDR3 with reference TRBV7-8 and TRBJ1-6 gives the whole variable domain GAGVSQSPRYKVAKRGQDVALRCDPISGHVSLFWYQQALGQGPEFLTYFQNEAQLDKSGLPSDRFFAERPEGSVSTLKIQRTQQEDSAVYLCASALRGNGGNSPLHFGNGTRLTVT.

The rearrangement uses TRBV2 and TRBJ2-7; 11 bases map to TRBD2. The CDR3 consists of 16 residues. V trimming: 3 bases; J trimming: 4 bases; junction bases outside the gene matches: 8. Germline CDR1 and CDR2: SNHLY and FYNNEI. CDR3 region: CASSDIAGGPLYEQYF. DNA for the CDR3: TGTGCCAGCAGTGATATAGCGGGGGGGCCGTTATACGAGCAGTACTTC.

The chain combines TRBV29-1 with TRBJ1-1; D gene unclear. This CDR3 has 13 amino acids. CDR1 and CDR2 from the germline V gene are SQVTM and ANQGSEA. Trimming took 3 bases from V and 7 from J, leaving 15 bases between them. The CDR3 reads CSVERTLTGEAFF. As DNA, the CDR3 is TGCAGCGTTGAGCGAACCCTGACGGGTGAAGCTTTCTTT.

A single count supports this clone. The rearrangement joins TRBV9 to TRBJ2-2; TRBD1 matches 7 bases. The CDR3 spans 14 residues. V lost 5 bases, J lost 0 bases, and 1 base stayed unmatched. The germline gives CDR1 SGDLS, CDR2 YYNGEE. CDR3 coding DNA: TGTGCCAGCAGTCAGGGGGCGAACACCGGGGAGCTGTTTTTT. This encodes CASSQGANTGELFF.

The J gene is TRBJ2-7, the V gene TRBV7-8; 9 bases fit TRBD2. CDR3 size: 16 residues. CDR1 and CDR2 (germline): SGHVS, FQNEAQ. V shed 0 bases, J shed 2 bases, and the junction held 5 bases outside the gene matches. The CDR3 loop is CASSLAQRGVTYEQYF. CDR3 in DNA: TGTGCCAGCAGCTTAGCCCAGCGGGGGGTCACCTACGAGCAGTACTTC.

CDR3 DNA sequence: TGTGCCAGCAGAAGCAGGGGCGATACGCAGTATTTT. The encoded protein is CASRSRGDTQYF. The chain combines TRBV25-1 with TRBJ2-3; possible D gene TRBD1, 6 bases. The CDR3 length is 12 residues. Germline values: CDR1 MGHDK, CDR2 SYGVNS. V dropped 6 bases and J dropped 6 bases, with 10 bases sitting between them.

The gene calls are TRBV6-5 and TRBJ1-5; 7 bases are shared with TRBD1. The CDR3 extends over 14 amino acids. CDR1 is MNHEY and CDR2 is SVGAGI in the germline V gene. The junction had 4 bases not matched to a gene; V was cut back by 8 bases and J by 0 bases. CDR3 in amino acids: CASSDRISNQPQHF. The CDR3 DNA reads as TGTGCCAGCTCGGACAGGATTAGCAATCAGCCCCAGCATTTT.

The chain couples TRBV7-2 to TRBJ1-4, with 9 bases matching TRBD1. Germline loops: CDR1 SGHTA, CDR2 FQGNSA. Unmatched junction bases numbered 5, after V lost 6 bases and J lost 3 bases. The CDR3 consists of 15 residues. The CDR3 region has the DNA TGTGCCAGCAGGCTCGACAGGGGGGCTAATGAAAAACTGTTTTTT. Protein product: CASRLDRGANEKLFF.

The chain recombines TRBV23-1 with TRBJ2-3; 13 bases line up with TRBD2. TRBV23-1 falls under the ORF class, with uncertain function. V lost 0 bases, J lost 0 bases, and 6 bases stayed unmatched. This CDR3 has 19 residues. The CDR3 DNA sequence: TGCGCCAGCAGTCAATCGGAGACTAGCGGGGGGTCGAGCACAGATACGCAGTATTTT. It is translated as CASSQSETSGGSSTDTQYF.

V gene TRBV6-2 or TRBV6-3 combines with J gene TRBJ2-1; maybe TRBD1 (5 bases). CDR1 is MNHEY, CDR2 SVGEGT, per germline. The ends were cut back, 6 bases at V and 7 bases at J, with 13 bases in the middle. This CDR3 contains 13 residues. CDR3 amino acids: CASSLLDRNEQFF. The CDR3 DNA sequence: TGTGCCAGCAGCCTACTCGACAGAAATGAGCAGTTCTTC.

CDR3 in amino acids: CSAGDAYEQYF. CDR3 bases: TGCAGTGCCGGTGATGCCTACGAGCAGTACTTC. The chain joins TRBV20-1 to TRBJ2-7; D remains ambiguous. The CDR3 is 11 amino acids. V shed 6 bases and J shed 2 bases, with 8 bases lying between them. Per the germline V gene, CDR1 is DFQATT and CDR2 is SNEGSKA (reference sequence).

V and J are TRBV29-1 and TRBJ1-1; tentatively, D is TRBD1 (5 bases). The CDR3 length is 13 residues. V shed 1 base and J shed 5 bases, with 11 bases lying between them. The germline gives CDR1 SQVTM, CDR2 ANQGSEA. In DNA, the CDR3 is TGCAGCGTTGAAGTTTCCCCAGGGACTGAAGCTTTCTTT. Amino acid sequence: CSVEVSPGTEAFF.

The CDR3 DNA sequence: TGTGCCAGCTCACGAAAAGTCGTGGGTACAGGGGGGCGGACGGGTGGCTACACCTTC. This gives the protein CASSRKVVGTGGRTGGYTF. This rearrangement joins TRBV27 to TRBJ1-2, with 8 nucleotides matching TRBD1. The germline V gene has CDR1 MNHEY and CDR2 SMNVEV (reference sequence). The CDR3 loop spans 19 amino acids. V lost 8 bases, J lost 7 bases, and 27 bases stayed unmatched.

CDR3 protein: CASSLLPRRGYGYTF. The DNA for the CDR3 is TGTGCCAGCAGTTTATTGCCCCGCCGGGGCTATGGCTACACCTTC. J is TRBJ1-2 and V is TRBV28; D not certain. V lost 1 base, J lost 4 bases, and 13 bases lay in between. Germline-derived CDR1 and CDR2 are MDHEN and SYDVKM. This CDR3 region has 15 residues.

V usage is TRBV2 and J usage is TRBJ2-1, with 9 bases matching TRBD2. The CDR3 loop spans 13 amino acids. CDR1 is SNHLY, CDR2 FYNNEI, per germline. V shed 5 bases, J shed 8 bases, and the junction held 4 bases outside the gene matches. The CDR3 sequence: CASSPRLADEQFF. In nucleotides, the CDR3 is TGTGCCAGCAGTCCAAGACTAGCGGATGAGCAGTTCTTC.